These 27 T cell receptor beta chains were sequenced from one sample in a study of CD8 T cells in ankylosing spondylitis. Study results and limitations: What appeared characteristic of ankylosing spondylitis blood was a TCR beta motif of 7 or 8 highly homologous variants.

For these receptors, no antigen is known. TCRdb fed the 5' RACE reads into MiXCR, producing one record per CDR3 protein. The top ten clones hold 15% to 20% of a sample with roughly 370,000 distinct CDR3 sequences, about 22% of them seen once. The sample consisted of blood, either unsorted or a sorted T cell fraction (not recorded which). The receptors stem from a male donor with ankylosing spondylitis.

V usage is TRBV28 and J usage is TRBJ2-7, with D tentatively TRBD1 or TRBD2 (7 bases each). The CDR3 contains 16 residues. The germline V and J ends were trimmed by 6 bases and 3 bases, with 21 bases remaining between them. Looked up from germline, CDR1 is MDHEN and CDR2 is SYDVKM. CDR3: CASSLRGGVGRYEQYF. The DNA of the CDR3 is TGTGCCAGCAGCCTCAGGGGGGGGGTTGGACGCTACGAGCAGTACTTC. The full variable domain, its missing parts supplied by reference TRBV28 and TRBJ2-7, is DVKVTQSSRYLVKRTGEKVFLECVQDMDHENMFWYRQDPGLGLRLIYFSYDVKMKEKGDIPEGYSVSREKKERFSLILESASTNQTSMYLCASSLRGGVGRYEQYFGPGTRLTVT.

This clonotype has a handful of counts. The chain joins TRBV6-1 to TRBJ2-1; 7 bases map to TRBD1. V was clipped by 5 bases and J by 10 bases; unmatched bases: 8. Germline values: CDR1 MNHNS, CDR2 SASEGT. The CDR3 spans 13 residues. CDR3 sequence reads: CASSQRFRGEQFF. The CDR3, as DNA: TGTGCCAGCAGTCAACGTTTCAGGGGGGAGCAGTTCTTC.

The chain links TRBV11-2 to TRBJ2-7, with 7 bases matching TRBD1. Germline V gives CDR1 SGHAT, CDR2 FQNNGV. V was pared by 3 bases and J by 2 bases, with 7 bases of the junction left unmatched. The length of the CDR3 is 15 residues. CDR3 DNA sequence: TGTGCCAGCAGCTTCGGGACAGCGACTACCTACGAGCAGTACTTC. It yields the protein CASSFGTATTYEQYF.

The chain joins TRBV7-3 to TRBJ1-5; 7 bases map to TRBD1. The germline CDR1 and CDR2 sequences are SGHTA and FQGTGA. The CDR3 is 14 residues long. The V and J ends lost 5 bases and 6 bases, in that order; junction bases with no gene match: 7. The CDR3 bases are TGTGCCAGCAGCGAGGGAGGGGGCTTTCAGCCCCAGCATTTT. Protein sequence: CASSEGGGFQPQHF.

This sequence joins TRBV18 and TRBJ2-7; D is possibly TRBD1 (6 bases). Germline CDR1 reads KGHSH; CDR2 reads LQKENI. Trimming shortened V by 3 bases and J by 3 bases, and 12 bases separated the two germline ends. This CDR3 contains 14 residues. The CDR3 sequence is CASSPSRDNYEQYF. CDR3 coding DNA: TGTGCCAGCTCACCGTCCCGGGACAACTACGAGCAGTACTTC.

The chain links TRBV6-2 or TRBV6-3 to TRBJ1-4; TRBD1 matches at 8 bases. Trimming at V came to 6 bases and at J to 3 bases, leaving 6 bases not matched to a gene. The CDR3 covers 15 residues. The V gene's germline CDR1 is MNHEY and CDR2 SVGEGT. The CDR3 here is CASSENRGANEKLFF. The CDR3, as DNA: TGTGCCAGCAGCGAAAACAGGGGGGCTAATGAAAAACTGTTTTTT.

The chain combines TRBV12-3 or TRBV12-4 with TRBJ2-1; tentatively, D is TRBD2 (6 bases). This CDR3 region has 14 residues. V was trimmed by 6 bases and J by 9 bases, leaving 18 bases between them. As DNA, the CDR3 is TGTGCCAGCAGGCCCAGCGGGCTAGCCGGTGAGCAGTTCTTC. Translating it yields CASRPSGLAGEQFF.

This clonotype came up a few times. The CDR3, as DNA: TGTGCCAGCAGCTTAACACCAGGGGGTACCGGTGAGCAGTTCTTC. It translates to CASSLTPGGTGEQFF. The V gene is TRBV7-2, the J gene TRBJ2-1; 7 positions match TRBD1. CDR3 size: 15 residues. CDR1 is SGHTA and CDR2 is FQGNSA in the germline V gene. V was clipped by 2 bases and J by 9 bases; unmatched bases: 10. Complete variable domain (other parts from reference TRBV7-2 and TRBJ2-1): GAGVSQSPSNKVTEKGKDVELRCDPISGHTALYWYRQSLGQGLEFLIYFQGNSAPDKSGLPSDRFSAERTGGSVSTLTIQRTQQEDSAVYLCASSLTPGGTGEQFFGPGTRLTVL.

A note on this clonotype: One end of the junction does not line up with germline, which may come from a read error. V usage is TRBV10-3 and J usage is TRBJ1-5, with D uncertain. Germline V gene data show CDR1 as ENHRY and CDR2 as SYGVKD. The CDR3 has 13 amino acids. CDR3 coding DNA: TGTGCTATCAGGAAAGAGGGCAATCAGCCCCAGCATTTT. This translates into CAIRKEGNQPQHF.

The chain joins TRBV30 to TRBJ1-2, with 10 bases fitting TRBD1. The CDR3 has 16 residues. With V trimmed by 3 bases and J by 5 bases, 12 bases remained unmatched. Germline CDR1 and CDR2: GTSNPN and SVGIG (reference sequence). CDR3: CAWRGQGRLGSYGYTF. The CDR3 coding sequence is TGTGCCTGGAGGGGACAGGGGCGTCTCGGGTCTTATGGCTACACCTTC.

This chain links TRBV20-1 with TRBJ2-3; 7 positions match TRBD1. Germline V gene lookup returns CDR1 DFQATT and CDR2 SNEGSKA (reference sequence). With 5 bases clipped from V and 1 base from J, the junction kept 6 bases outside the gene matches. This CDR3 is built from 14 residues. CDR3 amino acids: CSAFTGDGTDTQYF. CDR3 nucleotides: TGCAGTGCTTTCACAGGGGATGGCACAGATACGCAGTATTTT.

The chain has TRBV28 and TRBJ2-7; 7 bases map to TRBD2. V was clipped by 7 bases and J by 3 bases; unmatched bases: 9. The CDR3 runs 14 residues. CDR1 MDHEN and CDR2 SYDVKM come from the germline V gene. The CDR3 loop reads CASTPISGVYEQYF. The DNA of the CDR3 is TGTGCCAGCACCCCCATCAGCGGGGTCTACGAGCAGTACTTC.

This sequence joins TRBV4-3 and TRBJ2-7, with TRBD2 identical over 7 bases. Trimming cost V 4 bases and J 5 bases; bases outside gene matches: 14. The germline V gene has CDR1 LGHNA and CDR2 YSLEER. The CDR3 loop spans 16 amino acids. CDR3 protein: CASSPRLAGDSNEQYF. CDR3 DNA: TGCGCCAGCAGCCCCCGACTGGCGGGAGATTCTAACGAGCAGTACTTC.

This clonotype was seen once. CDR3 in DNA: TGCGCCAGCAGCCCTAGGGGATCCGGGGAGCTGTTTTTT. It is translated as CASSPRGSGELFF. J is TRBJ2-2 and V is TRBV4-1, with D maybe TRBD1 (5 bases). In germline, CDR1 is MGHRA, CDR2 YSYEKL. Trimming removed 4 bases at V and 6 bases at J, with 9 bases between. This CDR3 has 13 amino acids.

This clonotype was found a few times. The CDR3 is CASSRRPVEQYF. The CDR3 DNA is TGTGCCAGCAGCCGACGCCCTGTCGAGCAGTACTTC. The V and J genes are TRBV12-3 or TRBV12-4 and TRBJ2-7; no definite D call. Trimming took 6 bases from V and 6 from J, leaving 12 bases between them. There are 12 residues in the CDR3.

This clonotype was detected a few times. The chain links TRBV2 to TRBJ1-5; D remains unclear. The germline V and J ends were trimmed by 4 bases and 7 bases, with 17 bases remaining between them. This CDR3 contains 15 residues. Per germline, CDR1 SNHLY and CDR2 FYNNEI. The CDR3 nucleotides are TGTGCCAGCAGTGCCACCTCCGGTTTCGCCCAGCCCCAGCATTTT. Protein sequence: CASSATSGFAQPQHF.

This clonotype was picked up a small number of times. This chain uses TRBV5-1 with TRBJ1-2; the D is unclear. The CDR3 runs 12 residues. Germline V gene data show CDR1 as SGHRS and CDR2 as YFSETQ. V lost 4 bases, J lost 7 bases, and 11 bases lay in between. The CDR3 protein is CASSPDWGGYTF. The CDR3 bases are TGCGCCAGCAGCCCAGACTGGGGTGGCTACACCTTC. Based on the CDR3 plus reference TRBV5-1 and TRBJ1-2, the full variable domain is KAGVTQTPRYLIKTRGQQVTLSCSPISGHRSVSWYQQTPGQGLQFLFEYFSETQRNKGNFPGRFSGRQFSNSRSEMNVSTLELGDSALYLCASSPDWGGYTFGSGTRLTVV.

This rearrangement joins TRBV18 to TRBJ1-2; 7 bases fit TRBD1. Trimming at V came to 5 bases and at J to 5 bases, leaving 8 bases not matched to a gene. The CDR3 loop spans 14 amino acids. Germline V gene lookup returns CDR1 KGHSH and CDR2 LQKENI. The CDR3: CASSAEGQRYGYTF. CDR3 sequence (DNA): TGTGCCAGCTCAGCAGAGGGACAGCGATATGGCTACACCTTC.

This clonotype has just a few counts. The chain is built from TRBV5-6 and TRBJ1-5, with unresolved D. Trimming stripped 1 base from V and 2 bases from J, with 10 bases between. The CDR3 loop spans 15 amino acids. CDR1 and CDR2 from the germline V gene are SGHDT and YYEEEE. The CDR3 DNA follows: TGTGCCAGCAGCTTGTTTCGCCAGGGCAATCAGCCCCAGCATTTT. It codes for CASSLFRQGNQPQHF.

This chain links TRBV10-2 with TRBJ2-2; 10 bases agree with TRBD1. Trimming took 6 bases from V and 6 from J; bases not matched to a gene: 13. CDR1 is WSHSY, CDR2 SAAADI, per germline. This CDR3 is built from 17 residues. CDR3 sequence: CASRTTGGIDDAGELFF. The DNA for the CDR3 is TGCGCCAGCAGGACGACAGGGGGCATCGACGATGCCGGGGAGCTGTTTTTT.

V is TRBV12-3 or TRBV12-4 and J is TRBJ1-3, with D perhaps matching TRBD1 (6 bases). This CDR3 is built from 17 residues. Trimming pared 7 bases from V and 2 bases from J, leaving 21 bases between. CDR3 sequence reads: CASKILAGAGAGNTIYF. The DNA for the CDR3 is TGTGCCAGCAAAATCCTCGCGGGGGCAGGTGCTGGAAACACCATATATTTT.

This clonotype was counted a few times. The chain carries TRBV6-1 and TRBJ1-2, with D tentatively TRBD1 (5 bases). Trimming took off 6 bases at V and 3 bases at J, with 14 bases between the two ends. Germline-derived CDR1 and CDR2 are MNHNS and SASEGT. This CDR3 region has 14 residues. The CDR3 DNA reads as TGTGCCAGCAGATTGCCGGGGCCCCACTATGGCTACACCTTC. Amino acid sequence: CASRLPGPHYGYTF.

The chain joins TRBV5-5 to TRBJ2-1; TRBD2 aligns across 7 bases. The germline V gene has CDR1 SGHKS and CDR2 YYEKEE (reference sequence). The CDR3 contains 13 residues. The V segment lost 4 bases and the J segment 7 bases; nucleotides outside the gene matches: 5. CDR3 sequence (DNA): TGTGCCAGCAGCCAGCGGGGCCGAAATGAGCAGTTCTTC. This encodes CASSQRGRNEQFF.

J is TRBJ2-1 and V is TRBV24-1; 8 bases match TRBD2. CDR3 length: 15 amino acids. The V gene's germline CDR1 is KGHDR and CDR2 SFDVKD. Trimming removed 3 bases from V and 8 bases from J; junction bases left unmatched: 8. The CDR3 sequence is CATSDGGSGSYEQFF. CDR3 coding DNA: TGTGCCACCAGTGATGGAGGGAGCGGGAGTTATGAGCAGTTCTTC.

This chain joins TRBV6-2 or TRBV6-3 and TRBJ1-6; D is possibly TRBD1 (5 bases). This CDR3 is built from 15 residues. V lost 2 bases, J lost 9 bases, and 14 bases lay in between. The germline CDR1 and CDR2 sequences are MNHEY and SVGEGT. The CDR3, as DNA: TGTGCCAGCAGTTACCAACTGACAGTCTCTTCACCCCTCCACTTT. Its protein is CASSYQLTVSSPLHF.

The V gene is TRBV28, the J gene TRBJ1-2, with 8 nucleotides matching TRBD1. Germline loops: CDR1 MDHEN, CDR2 SYDVKM. There are 13 residues in the CDR3. V lost 3 bases to trimming and J lost 7 bases; unmatched junction nucleotides: 4. The CDR3 loop is CASSLQGALGYTF. The CDR3, as DNA: TGTGCCAGCAGTTTGCAGGGGGCGCTTGGCTACACCTTC.

V and J are TRBV6-6 and TRBJ2-2; D is ambiguous. The CDR3 totals 13 residues. The ends were cut back, 6 bases at V and 3 bases at J, with 8 bases in the middle. Germline values: CDR1 MNHNY, CDR2 SVGAGI (reference sequence). The CDR3 here is CASREEDTGELFF. In DNA, the CDR3 is TGTGCCAGCAGGGAAGAAGACACCGGGGAGCTGTTTTTT.